This is a list of T cell receptor beta chains from one sample in a study of blood T cell repertoires in COVID-19. Some clones are missing from TCRdb's copy, which holds only in-frame ones; the method was immunoSEQ multiplex PCR. In the table there are a few hundred thousand clones, approximately 90% of which are singletons. Sequences were obtained from PBMCs or T cells enriched from blood (not recorded which). These receptors were obtained from a woman aged 45-65 years who had recovered from COVID-19. Both conserved end residues are part of each CDR3. D genes are given only for firm matches. Size tells how often a clone was seen (once, few, many) or the class of an expanded clone, and some rows leave it out.

j_call	clone_size	d_call	v_call	cdr3_aa	cdr3_nt
TRBJ1-2	once	.	TRBV7-9	CASSLELNYGYTF	TGTGCCAGCAGCTTAGAACTCAACTATGGCTACACCTTC
TRBJ2-2	.	TRBD1	TRBV27	CASSPDRDSNTGELFF	TGTGCCAGCAGTCCGGACAGGGATTCGAACACCGGGGAGCTGTTTTTT
TRBJ1-6	few	.	TRBV28	CASSSPGQQDNSPLHF	TGTGCCAGCAGCTCGCCGGGACAACAAGATAATTCACCCCTCCACTTT
TRBJ1-5	.	.	TRBV24-1	CATSGTQNQPQHF	TGTGCCACCAGCGGGACACAGAATCAGCCCCAGCATTTT
TRBJ1-3	few	.	TRBV7-2	CASSLVQGLAGNTIYF	TGTGCCAGCAGCTTAGTCCAGGGGCTAGCTGGAAACACCATATATTTT
TRBJ1-5	.	.	TRBV27	CASSPLDSLRPQHF	TGTGCCAGCAGTCCGTTGGACAGCCTGAGGCCCCAGCATTTT
TRBJ2-7	.	.	TRBV19	CASSIAGFRYEQYF	TGTGCCAGTAGTATAGCGGGGTTTCGATACGAGCAGTACTTC
TRBJ2-1	.	TRBD1	TRBV29-1	CSVEGQGAYNEQFF	TGCAGCGTTGAAGGACAGGGGGCCTACAATGAGCAGTTCTTC
TRBJ2-7	.	.	TRBV23-1	CAPLPRGEQYF	TGCGCCCCACTTCCCAGGGGTGAGCAGTACTTC
TRBJ1-2	.	TRBD1	TRBV12-3/TRBV12-4	CASSLRDREGYTF	TGTGCCAGCAGTTTACGGGACAGGGAAGGCTACACCTTC
TRBJ2-1	.	TRBD1	TRBV5-1	CASSSGTGVWNEQFF	TGCGCCAGCAGCTCCGGGACAGGGGTTTGGAATGAGCAGTTCTTC
TRBJ1-1	.	.	TRBV2	CASSEWGGEAFF	TGTGCCAGCAGTGAATGGGGGGGTGAAGCTTTCTTT
TRBJ1-1	.	.	TRBV7-3	CASSQTGGGTEAFF	TGTGCCAGCAGCCAGACAGGCGGAGGCACTGAAGCTTTCTTT
TRBJ1-1	few	.	TRBV7-2	CASSQQGGNTEAFF	TGTGCCAGCAGCCAGCAGGGAGGGAACACTGAAGCTTTCTTT
TRBJ1-2	.	.	TRBV18	CASSLTENYGYTF	TGTGCCAGCTCACTCACAGAGAACTATGGCTACACCTTC
TRBJ2-2	.	.	TRBV2	CASSEGGRGAGELFF	TGTGCCAGCAGTGAAGGGGGCAGGGGAGCCGGGGAGCTGTTTTTT
TRBJ1-5	.	.	TRBV18	CASSPGGGNQPQHF	TGTGCCAGCTCACCCGGGGGGGGCAATCAGCCCCAGCATTTT
TRBJ2-3	.	TRBD1	TRBV7-2	CASSPTGQGAWADTQYF	TGTGCCAGCAGCCCCACCGGACAGGGGGCATGGGCAGATACGCAGTATTTT
TRBJ2-7	.	.	TRBV27	CASSLGSSQSYEQYF	TGTGCCAGCAGTTTGGGGAGTTCCCAATCCTACGAGCAGTACTTC
TRBJ1-6	once	.	TRBV19	CASSIIGQPDNSPLHF	TGTGCCAGTAGTATAATAGGACAGCCTGATAATTCACCCCTCCACTTT
TRBJ1-1	.	.	TRBV19	CASSDRANTEAFF	TGTGCCAGTAGTGACAGAGCGAACACTGAAGCTTTCTTT
TRBJ1-1	once	.	TRBV12-3/TRBV12-4	CASSLLSEGKAFF	TGTGCCAGCAGTTTATTGTCGGAGGGTAAAGCTTTCTTT
TRBJ2-3	.	TRBD2	TRBV19	CASRDSSGGAPDTQYF	TGTGCCAGTAGGGATTCTAGCGGGGGGGCCCCAGATACGCAGTATTTT
TRBJ1-5	.	TRBD1	TRBV15	CATSRESGTGNQPQHF	TGTGCCACCAGCAGAGAATCCGGGACAGGGAATCAGCCCCAGCATTTT
TRBJ1-2	.	TRBD1	TRBV18	CASSPGQGTCTF	TGTGCCAGCTCACCAGGACAGGGGACCTGCACCTTC
TRBJ1-2	.	.	TRBV30	CAWSVSGLNYGYTF	TGTGCCTGGAGTGTTTCAGGCCTAAACTATGGCTACACCTTC
TRBJ2-1	once	.	TRBV19	CASSAGQLNNEQFF	TGTGCCAGTAGTGCGGGACAGCTAAACAATGAGCAGTTCTTC
TRBJ1-5	.	.	TRBV18	CASSPRVGQTNQPQHF	TGTGCCAGCTCACCACGTGTTGGACAGACCAATCAGCCCCAGCATTTT
TRBJ1-5	.	.	TRBV28	CASSYSRGVGNQPQHF	TGTGCCAGCAGCTACTCCAGGGGAGTGGGCAATCAGCCCCAGCATTTT
TRBJ2-3	.	TRBD2	TRBV18	CASSPVAGGPVLGDTQYF	TGTGCCAGCTCACCAGTGGCGGGGGGGCCCGTGTTAGGAGATACGCAGTATTTT
TRBJ2-2	.	TRBD2	TRBV9	CASSVGSGARGGELFF	TGTGCCAGCAGCGTAGGTAGCGGGGCGCGAGGCGGGGAGCTGTTTTTT
TRBJ1-4	few	.	TRBV2	CASSQLGGLINEKLFF	TGTGCCAGCAGTCAACTAGGAGGGCTCATTAATGAAAAACTGTTTTTT
TRBJ1-3	.	.	TRBV28	CASASGTASPGNTIYF	TGTGCCAGCGCAAGCGGCACAGCATCCCCTGGAAACACCATATATTTT